A selection of T cell receptor beta chains follows, all from one sample in a study of radiotherapy plus CTLA-4 blockade in lung cancer. Using immunoSEQ multiplex PCR, the repertoire was profiled, and TCRdb retains in-frame clones only, with some absent. The sample lists around 110,000 clones, more than 75% occurring once. Sample: peripheral blood, taken from a patient treated with radiotherapy plus ipilimumab. These receptors originate from a human donor with non-small cell lung cancer that progressed on radiotherapy plus ipilimumab. Some clones in this sample may be carry-over from other donors' samples. Each CDR3 is given with its conserved first and last residue. Fields, in order: J gene, V gene, CDR3 length, D gene, clone size, CDR3 protein, CDR3 DNA. D genes are given only for firm matches. A clone size is listed for some rows: how often the clone was seen (once, few, many), or a class if it is expanded.

>TRBJ1-4|TRBV11-3|16|TRBD1|-
CASSLATGQGEEKLFF
TGTGCCAGCAGCTTGGCCACGGGACAGGGAGAAGAAAAACTGTTTTTT
>TRBJ2-6|TRBV2|16|TRBD1|-
CASRTGGTSGANVLTF
TGTGCCAGCAGGACAGGGGGTACCTCTGGGGCCAACGTCCTGACTTTC
>TRBJ2-5|TRBV18|16|-|-
CASSPPAGALGETQYF
TGTGCCAGCTCACCACCGGCAGGGGCACTGGGGGAGACCCAGTACTTC
>TRBJ1-1|TRBV28|16|-|few
CASSFMDGDLGAEAFF
TGTGCCAGCAGTTTCATGGACGGCGATTTGGGGGCTGAAGCTTTCTTT
>TRBJ1-6|TRBV7-2|15|-|-
CASSLVVGLDSPLHF
TGTGCCAGCAGCTTAGTGGTAGGGTTGGATTCACCCCTCCACTTT
>TRBJ2-2|TRBV13|16|TRBD2|-
CASSLQAGTNTGELFF
TGTGCCAGCAGCTTACAAGCGGGGACGAACACCGGGGAGCTGTTTTTT
>TRBJ1-2|TRBV6-5|14|-|-
CASSVAGVLYGYTF
TGTGCCAGCAGTGTAGCAGGCGTACTCTATGGCTACACCTTC
>TRBJ1-3|TRBV6-1|15|-|-
CASTSGQSSGNTIYF
TGTGCCAGCACATCCGGACAGAGCTCTGGAAACACCATATATTTT
>TRBJ1-6|TRBV6-6|15|TRBD1|-
CASSYQGAYNSPLHF
TGTGCCAGCAGTTACCAGGGGGCCTATAATTCACCCCTCCACTTT
>TRBJ2-1|TRBV9|15|-|-
CASSVVGGFRNEQFF
TGTGCCAGCAGCGTAGTGGGAGGTTTCCGCAATGAGCAGTTCTTC
>TRBJ2-3|TRBV5-1|15|-|-
CASSPYGAPTDTQYF
TGCGCCAGCAGCCCCTACGGGGCCCCCACAGATACGCAGTATTTT
>TRBJ2-1|TRBV7-3|16|TRBD1|-
CASSQFPGTGSPEQFF
TGTGCCAGCAGCCAATTCCCCGGGACAGGGTCACCTGAGCAGTTCTTC
>TRBJ2-1|TRBV5-1|14|-|-
CASGPQTSYNEQFF
TGCGCCAGCGGACCACAGACATCCTACAATGAGCAGTTCTTC
>TRBJ2-7|TRBV2|18|TRBD1|-
CASRSHPGTGALFYEQYF
TGTGCCAGCAGAAGTCATCCGGGGACAGGGGCTCTATTCTACGAGCAGTACTTC
>TRBJ1-2|TRBV4-3|19|TRBD1|-
CASSQIRTGTGNRPYGYTF
TGCGCCAGCAGCCAGATTAGAACCGGGACAGGGAACCGACCTTATGGCTACACCTTC
>TRBJ2-7|TRBV25-1|14|TRBD1|-
CASSGQGAMYEQYF
TGTGCCAGCAGTGGACAGGGGGCGATGTACGAGCAGTACTTC
>TRBJ1-4|TRBV4-3|15|-|-
CASSQTGPLNEKLFF
TGCGCCAGCAGCCAAACAGGGCCTCTTAATGAAAAACTGTTTTTT
>TRBJ1-2|TRBV4-3|14|-|-
CASSRDSFPYGYTF
TGCGCCAGCAGTCGGGACTCGTTCCCTTATGGCTACACCTTC
>TRBJ2-2|TRBV4-1|11|-|-
CASSQPGELFF
TGCGCCAGCAGCCAACCCGGGGAGCTGTTTTTT
>TRBJ2-1|TRBV6-5|15|TRBD1|-
CASSYQGASYNEQFF
TGTGCCAGCAGTTATCAGGGGGCATCCTACAATGAGCAGTTCTTC
>TRBJ1-6|TRBV15|17|-|-
CATSRGDLQGNNSPLHF
TGTGCCACCAGCAGAGGGGACTTACAGGGAAATAATTCACCCCTCCACTTT
>TRBJ1-2|TRBV15|17|-|-
CATSRDAWDPSENGYTF
TGTGCCACCAGCAGAGATGCGTGGGACCCTTCGGAGAATGGCTACACCTTC
>TRBJ2-7|TRBV7-2|13|-|-
CASSMGQAYEQYF
TGTGCCAGCAGCATGGGACAAGCCTACGAGCAGTACTTC
>TRBJ1-4|TRBV7-7|15|TRBD1|once
CASSPDRDRAEKLFF
TGTGCTAGCAGCCCTGACAGGGACAGGGCTGAAAAACTGTTTTTT
>TRBJ2-2|TRBV6-5|15|-|-
CASSAGTANTGELFF
TGTGCCAGCAGCGCCGGGACGGCGAACACCGGGGAGCTGTTTTTT
>TRBJ1-2|TRBV4-3|16|-|-
CASSQEYRRRNYGYTF
TGCGCCAGCAGCCAAGAGTATAGGCGAAGGAACTATGGCTACACCTTC
>TRBJ1-4|TRBV7-2|15|-|-
CASSPMGSTNEKLFF
TGTGCCAGCAGTCCTATGGGGTCAACTAATGAAAAACTGTTTTTT
>TRBJ2-7|TRBV9|15|TRBD1|-
CASSRQTGTLGEQYF
TGTGCCAGCAGCAGGCAGACAGGGACCCTCGGCGAGCAGTACTTC
>TRBJ1-5|TRBV7-2|15|TRBD1|once
CASSPGDRANQPQHF
TGTGCCAGCAGCCCTGGGGACAGGGCGAATCAGCCCCAGCATTTT
>TRBJ1-4|TRBV5-5|14|TRBD1|-
CASSGTGEVEKLFF
TGTGCCAGCAGCGGGACAGGGGAGGTAGAAAAACTGTTTTTT
>TRBJ2-7|TRBV7-2|17|TRBD2|-
CASSLGAGGALIYEQYF
TGTGCCAGCAGCTTAGGGGCCGGGGGGGCCTTAATCTACGAGCAGTACTTC
>TRBJ2-1|TRBV2|13|TRBD1|-
CASSGQGNNEQFF
TGTGCCAGCAGTGGACAGGGAAACAATGAGCAGTTCTTC
>TRBJ2-3|TRBV29-1|14|TRBD1|-
CSVSQGDSTDTQYF
TGCAGCGTCTCACAGGGGGATAGCACAGATACGCAGTATTTT
>TRBJ2-7|TRBV19|16|TRBD1|-
CASSIAGQGSSYEQYF
TGTGCCAGTAGTATAGCGGGACAGGGGAGCTCCTACGAGCAGTACTTC
>TRBJ2-3|TRBV19|14|-|once
CASSRIQVSDTQYF
TGTGCCAGTAGTAGAATACAGGTTTCCGATACGCAGTATTTT
>TRBJ1-6|TRBV5-1|16|-|-
CASSLSAGARNSPLHF
TGCGCCAGCAGCTTGTCGGCAGGGGCGCGTAATTCACCCCTCCACTTT
>TRBJ2-5|TRBV4-2|14|-|once
CASSQDMGQETQYF
TGTGCCAGCAGCCAAGATATGGGGCAAGAGACCCAGTACTTC
>TRBJ1-1|TRBV7-9|14|-|-
CASSLVEGYTEAFF
TGTGCCAGCAGCTTAGTTGAGGGGTACACTGAAGCTTTCTTT
>TRBJ2-6|TRBV7-2|18|-|-
CASSLMVRPSSGANVLTF
TGTGCCAGCAGCTTAATGGTGAGACCGTCCTCTGGGGCCAACGTCCTGACTTTC
>TRBJ2-7|TRBV4-1|15|-|-
CASSQGVGGSYEQYF
TGCGCCAGCAGCCAAGGTGTGGGTGGATCCTACGAGCAGTACTTC
>TRBJ2-7|TRBV7-2|15|TRBD1|-
CASSFDRDRAWEQYF
TGCGCCAGCAGCTTTGACCGGGACAGGGCATGGGAGCAGTACTTC
>TRBJ2-3|TRBV5-1|16|TRBD2|-
CASSLNSGGRPDTQYF
TGCGCCAGCAGCTTGAATAGCGGGGGGCGGCCAGATACGCAGTATTTT
>TRBJ2-7|TRBV5-1|14|-|-
CASSLAGQLYEQYF
TGCGCCAGCAGCTTGGCAGGACAACTCTACGAGCAGTACTTC
>TRBJ2-4|TRBV29-1|11|-|-
CSVSLWGIQYF
TGCAGCGTTTCATTGTGGGGCATTCAGTACTTC
>TRBJ1-1|TRBV2|14|-|-
CASSFNGHGTEAFF
TGTGCCAGCAGTTTCAACGGGCATGGCACTGAAGCTTTCTTT
>TRBJ2-1|TRBV5-4|16|-|-
CASSSGGLLSYNEQFF
TGTGCCAGCAGCTCTGGGGGCCTTTTATCCTACAATGAGCAGTTCTTC
>TRBJ1-2|TRBV29-1|14|-|-
CSANGPGINYGYTF
TGCAGCGCGAACGGCCCGGGAATTAACTATGGCTACACCTTC
>TRBJ1-2|TRBV19|16|TRBD1|-
CASSIVGQGRYYGYTF
TGTGCCAGTAGTATAGTCGGACAGGGCCGCTACTATGGCTACACCTTC
>TRBJ1-1|TRBV5-4|14|-|-
CASSPNNYGTEAFF
TGTGCCAGCAGCCCAAATAACTACGGAACTGAAGCTTTCTTT
>TRBJ2-7|TRBV7-2|11|-|-
CASRGLSEQYF
TGTGCCAGCAGGGGTCTGAGCGAGCAGTACTTC
>TRBJ2-2|TRBV5-6|13|-|-
CASSLDRYGELFF
TGTGCCAGCAGCTTGGACAGATACGGGGAGCTGTTTTTT
>TRBJ2-1|TRBV7-3|13|-|-
CASSATSAHEQFF
TGTGCCAGCAGCGCCACTAGTGCCCATGAGCAGTTCTTC
>TRBJ1-1|TRBV7-2|13|-|-
CASSQQGNTEAFF
TGTGCCAGCAGCCAACAGGGGAACACTGAAGCTTTCTTT